The 27 T cell receptor beta chains presented below share a single source sample, sequenced in a study of CD4+ T cells in melanoma. This table comes from immunoSEQ multiplex PCR, and its TCRdb copy is limited to in-frame clones, with some not included. The sample holds about 5,000 clones, roughly 60% seen once. Input material: cells from a culture (not recorded whether cultured in vitro). Receptor source: a human donor with melanoma.

This chain joins TRBV4-3 and TRBJ1-5; D is unclear. Germline V gene lookup returns CDR1 LGHNA and CDR2 YSLEER. There are 15 residues in the CDR3. V lost 1 base and J 1 base, leaving 8 bases between the germline ends. The CDR3 DNA reads as TGCGCCAGCAGCCAAGGACGCGGAAGCAATCAGCCCCAGCATTTT. It codes for CASSQGRGSNQPQHF.

This clone occurred a few times. This rearrangement joins TRBV18 to TRBJ1-2, with 7 nucleotides matching TRBD1. The CDR3 extends over 13 amino acids. The germline V gene encodes CDR1 KGHSH and CDR2 LQKENI. The junction had 4 bases not matched to a gene; V was cut back by 6 bases and J by 3 bases. CDR3 in DNA: TGTGCCAGCTCTCCCGGGACAGACTATGGCTACACCTTC. Protein sequence: CASSPGTDYGYTF.

The J gene is TRBJ2-3, the V gene TRBV27; 7 bases fit TRBD2. This CDR3 contains 13 residues. The J segment lost 4 bases and the V segment lost 4 bases, leaving 2 bases of the junction unmatched. Germline-derived CDR1 and CDR2 are MNHEY and SMNVEV (reference sequence). The CDR3 here is CASSWGGADTQYF. In DNA form, the CDR3 reads TGTGCCAGCAGTTGGGGGGGGGCAGATACGCAGTATTTT.

This clone was seen just once. This rearrangement joins TRBV7-2 to TRBJ2-3; 12 nucleotides agree with TRBD2. Per the germline V gene, CDR1 is SGHTA and CDR2 is FQGNSA. Trimming at V came to 0 bases and at J to 3 bases, leaving 10 bases not matched to a gene. This CDR3 comprises 19 residues. CDR3 bases: TGTGCCAGCAGCTTAGCCGGGGCTAGCGGGGGGGTACGAACAGATACGCAGTATTTT. Its protein product is CASSLAGASGGVRTDTQYF.

This chain connects TRBV18 to TRBJ2-3; TRBD2 aligns across 11 bases. Per germline, CDR1 KGHSH and CDR2 LQKENI. The CDR3 spans 17 residues. The V gene end was trimmed by 0 bases and the J gene end by 2 bases; junction bases not matched to a gene: 4. CDR3 coding DNA: TGTGCCAGCTCACCACCGCTACTAGCGGGGGCCACAGATACGCAGTATTTT. Translation gives CASSPPLLAGATDTQYF.

In its sample, this clone was seen a few times. The chain uses TRBV3-1 (or the pseudogene TRBV3-2) and TRBJ1-5, with D unclear. Trimming shortened V by 1 base and J by 7 bases, and 14 bases separated the two germline ends. Per germline, CDR1 LGHDT and CDR2 YNNKEL (reference sequence). This CDR3 has 15 amino acids. The DNA for the CDR3 is TGTGCCAGCAGCCAAGTTTACGGGTACGGGCAGCCCCAGCATTTT. It encodes CASSQVYGYGQPQHF.

The chain employs TRBV5-1 and TRBJ2-7; TRBD1 might be the D (5 bases). The CDR3 totals 11 residues. V shed 0 bases and J shed 7 bases, with 5 bases lying between them. Germline V lookup: CDR1 SGHRS, CDR2 YFSETQ. The CDR3 nucleotides read TGCGCCAGCAGCTTGGGGACAGAGCAGTACTTC. This encodes CASSLGTEQYF.

This clone was recorded only once. The chain has TRBV5-4 and TRBJ2-5, with a possible D match to TRBD1 (7 bases). V lost 1 base and J lost 4, with 14 bases in between. The germline V gene has CDR1 SGHNT and CDR2 YYREEE (reference sequence). CDR3 length: 15 residues. The CDR3 spells CASSLNAGGSETQYF. CDR3 sequence (DNA): TGTGCCAGCAGCTTGAATGCAGGGGGGTCAGAGACCCAGTACTTC.

This clone was counted a single time. The chain's CDR3 is CASSLGTGGGSYGYTF. Here the CDR3 DNA reads TGCGCCAGCAGCTTGGGGACAGGGGGCGGAAGCTATGGCTACACCTTC. The chain combines TRBV5-1 with TRBJ1-2; 11 bases are shared with TRBD1. Germline CDR1 reads SGHRS; CDR2 reads YFSETQ. CDR3 length equals 16 residues. The junction had 5 bases not matched to a gene; V was cut back by 0 bases and J by 4 bases.

The chain is built from TRBV5-4 and TRBJ1-2; 7 bases are a match to TRBD1. This CDR3 region has 14 residues. Germline CDR1 reads SGHNT; CDR2 reads YYREEE (reference sequence). With V trimmed by 3 bases and J by 4 bases, 6 bases remained unmatched. This CDR3 reads CASSSRQGPYGYTF. In DNA form, the CDR3 reads TGTGCCAGCAGCTCAAGACAGGGCCCCTATGGCTACACCTTC. Full variable domain (remainder filled in from reference TRBV5-4 and TRBJ1-2): ETGVTQSPTHLIKTRGQQVTLRCSSQSGHNTVSWYQQALGQGPQFIFQYYREEENGRGNFPPRFSGLQFPNYSSELNVNALELDDSALYLCASSSRQGPYGYTFGSGTRLTVV.

CDR3 in DNA: TGTGCCAGCAGTTTAGGGATTGGGCGGGGGGGCCGGTTGGTCACAGATACGCAGTATTTT. Protein product: CASSLGIGRGGRLVTDTQYF. The V call is TRBV27, the J call TRBJ2-3, with TRBD2 matching over 9 bases. V shed 2 bases and J 2 bases; nucleotides not matched to a gene: 17. The length of the CDR3 is 20 residues. From germline, CDR1 is MNHEY and CDR2 SMNVEV (reference sequence).

V gene TRBV15 combines with J gene TRBJ1-1; D ambiguous. This CDR3 spans 13 amino acids. V was pared by 1 base and J by 4 bases, with 7 bases between. Germline loops: CDR1 LNHNV, CDR2 YYDKDF (reference sequence). The CDR3 protein is CATSRAPSTEAFF. The CDR3 DNA sequence: TGTGCCACCAGCAGAGCGCCCAGCACTGAAGCTTTCTTT.

The gene calls are TRBV18 and TRBJ2-1, with a possible D match to TRBD1 (6 bases). This CDR3 is 13 amino acids long. From germline, CDR1 is KGHSH and CDR2 LQKENI. Trimming took 5 bases from V and 6 from J, leaving 11 bases between them. The CDR3 reads CASSVDRSNEQFF. The CDR3 DNA follows: TGTGCCAGCTCAGTGGACAGATCCAATGAGCAGTTCTTC.

The V call is TRBV7-8, the J call TRBJ2-7, with a possible D match to TRBD2 (7 bases). Germline assignment: CDR1 SGHVS and CDR2 FQNEAQ. There are 14 residues in the CDR3. Deletions cut 5 bases from V and 3 bases from J, with 14 bases between. The CDR3 sequence is CASSTQGGGYEQYF. The CDR3 DNA reads as TGTGCCAGCAGCACGCAGGGAGGGGGCTACGAGCAGTACTTC.

Judged by abundance, this clone is medium-sized. The chain carries TRBV7-9 and TRBJ2-7; D may match TRBD1 or TRBD2 (5 bases each). V lost 5 bases and J lost 0, with 17 bases in between. The CDR3 has 16 residues. Germline CDR1 SEHNR, CDR2 FQNEAQ (reference sequence). CDR3 loop: CASSAWGTASSYEQYF. For the CDR3, the DNA is TGTGCCAGCAGCGCATGGGGGACGGCCAGCTCCTACGAGCAGTACTTC.

The chain joins TRBV4-2 to TRBJ2-7, with D possibly being TRBD2 (7 bases). Between the trimmed V and J ends, which lost 3 bases and 6 bases, there was a span of 18 bases. Germline lookup yields CDR1 LGHNA and CDR2 YNFKEQ. The CDR3 sequence is 15 residues long. CDR3 sequence: CASSQRGGKRGEQYF. The CDR3 region has the DNA TGTGCCAGCAGCCAGAGGGGGGGGAAGCGGGGCGAGCAGTACTTC.

The V and J genes are TRBV3-1 (or the pseudogene TRBV3-2) and TRBJ2-5; weak D call: TRBD2 (5 bases). V shed 1 base and J shed 1 base, with 13 bases lying between them. The CDR3 loop spans 16 amino acids. Germline lookup yields CDR1 LGHDT and CDR2 YNNKEL (reference sequence). Here the CDR3 DNA reads TGTGCCAGCAGCCAAGGCACTGGAGCGGCCCAAGAGACCCAGTACTTC. The encoded protein is CASSQGTGAAQETQYF.

This chain connects TRBV19 to TRBJ1-2; D is unresolved. The CDR3 runs to 16 residues. Trimming took 0 bases from V and 4 from J, leaving 15 bases between them. The germline CDR1 and CDR2 sequences are LNHDA and SQIVND (reference sequence). CDR3: CASSIDSSRVPYGYTF. The CDR3 coding sequence is TGTGCCAGTAGTATAGATTCATCGAGGGTACCCTATGGCTACACCTTC.

This clone has only a few counts. This sequence joins TRBV30 and TRBJ1-2; 7 nucleotides align to TRBD1. V lost 5 bases to trimming and J lost 4 bases; unmatched junction nucleotides: 10. Per the germline V gene, CDR1 is GTSNPN and CDR2 is SVGIG (reference sequence). This CDR3 region has 14 residues. The DNA for the CDR3 is TGTGCCTGGGAGAACAGGGGTGCCCTCTATGGCTACACCTTC. Its protein product is CAWENRGALYGYTF.

The V gene is TRBV3-1 (or the pseudogene TRBV3-2), the J gene TRBJ2-3, with no clear D. The ends were cut back, 3 bases at V and 0 bases at J, with 7 bases in the middle. Germline V gene lookup returns CDR1 LGHDT and CDR2 YNNKEL (reference sequence). The length of the CDR3 is 14 residues. CDR3 region: CASSQPVSTDTQYF. The CDR3 DNA reads TGTGCCAGCAGCCAGCCGGTTAGCACAGATACGCAGTATTTT.

The chain is built from TRBV15 and TRBJ1-2; 7 bases are shared with TRBD1. CDR1 is LNHNV, CDR2 YYDKDF, per germline (reference sequence). The V gene end was trimmed by 3 bases and the J gene end by 5 bases; junction bases not matched to a gene: 6. CDR3 size: 14 residues. The CDR3 reads CATSSPGQKYGYTF. As DNA, the CDR3 is TGTGCCACCAGCAGCCCGGGACAGAAGTATGGCTACACCTTC.

This rearrangement joins TRBV5-8 to TRBJ2-7; D possibly corresponds to TRBD2 (6 bases). The CDR3 spans 14 residues. The ends were cut back, 4 bases at V and 1 base at J, with 12 bases in the middle. CDR1 and CDR2 from the germline V gene are SGHTS and YDEGEE. This CDR3 is CASSPRDLSYEQYF. The CDR3 DNA reads TGTGCCAGCAGCCCTCGGGACTTATCCTACGAGCAGTACTTC.

This clone is termed medium-sized. The chain links TRBV9 to TRBJ1-2; 9 bases are shared with TRBD1. This CDR3 has 14 amino acids. The germline CDR1 and CDR2 sequences are SGDLS and YYNGEE. Trimming cost V 3 bases and J 6 bases; bases outside gene matches: 6. The DNA of the CDR3 is TGTGCCAGCAGCGCCCGGGACAGGGTAGATGGCTACACCTTC. Its protein is CASSARDRVDGYTF.

V gene TRBV5-4 combines with J gene TRBJ1-2, with D perhaps TRBD1 (5 bases). Germline loops: CDR1 SGHNT, CDR2 YYREEE (reference sequence). The CDR3 is made up of 16 amino acids. Trimming shortened V by 4 bases and J by 2 bases, and 18 bases separated the two germline ends. CDR3 sequence: CASSRAGFSANYGYTF. The CDR3 DNA reads TGTGCCAGCAGCCGGGCAGGGTTTTCCGCCAACTATGGCTACACCTTC.

This clone was detected only a few times. The chain has TRBV4-2 and TRBJ2-1, with 9 bases fitting TRBD2. The CDR3 runs to 15 residues. Trimming removed 0 bases from V and 9 bases from J; junction bases left unmatched: 6. Germline CDR1 and CDR2: LGHNA and YNFKEQ. The CDR3 sequence: CASSQDAGGQGEQFF. CDR3 in DNA: TGTGCCAGCAGCCAAGATGCGGGGGGGCAAGGTGAGCAGTTCTTC.

Only a few counts were recorded for this clone. The chain joins TRBV7-9 to TRBJ1-1; perhaps TRBD1 as D (5 bases). V lost 3 bases to trimming and J lost 1 base, with 9 bases between them. The CDR3 length is 14 residues. Germline CDR1 reads SEHNR; CDR2 reads FQNEAQ (reference sequence). CDR3 sequence: CASSLGLWNTEAFF. The CDR3 DNA reads as TGTGCCAGCAGCTTGGGACTCTGGAACACTGAAGCTTTCTTT.

This chain uses TRBV5-5 with TRBJ1-4; no firm D call. Between the trimmed V and J ends, which lost 3 bases and 7 bases, there was a span of 4 bases. This CDR3 contains 11 residues. Germline CDR1 is SGHKS and CDR2 is YYEKEE (reference sequence). Written as DNA, the CDR3 is TGTGCCAGCAGCTACAGTGAAAAACTGTTTTTT. Amino acids: CASSYSEKLFF.